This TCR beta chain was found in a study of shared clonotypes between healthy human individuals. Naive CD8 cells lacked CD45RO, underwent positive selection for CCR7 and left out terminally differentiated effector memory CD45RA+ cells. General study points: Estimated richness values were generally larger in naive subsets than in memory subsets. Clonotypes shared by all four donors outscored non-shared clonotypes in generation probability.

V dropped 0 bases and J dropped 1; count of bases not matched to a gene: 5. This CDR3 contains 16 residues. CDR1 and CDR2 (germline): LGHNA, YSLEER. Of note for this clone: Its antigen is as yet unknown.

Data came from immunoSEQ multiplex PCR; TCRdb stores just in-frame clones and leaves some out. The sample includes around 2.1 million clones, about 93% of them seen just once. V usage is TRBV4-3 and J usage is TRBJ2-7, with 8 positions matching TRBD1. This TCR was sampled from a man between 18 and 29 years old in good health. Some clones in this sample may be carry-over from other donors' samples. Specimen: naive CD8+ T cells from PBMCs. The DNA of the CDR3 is TGCGCCAGCAGCCAAGAACCCAGGGGGCCTTCCTACGAGCAGTACTTC. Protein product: CASSQEPRGPSYEQYF.